This T cell receptor (beta chain) was recovered during a study of naive and memory T cell subsets. Regarding the study as a whole: Possibly reflecting memory cells re-expressing CD45RA, a few larger clonotypes occurred in naive repertoires, especially CD8.

Looked up from germline, CDR1 is SGDLS and CDR2 is YYNGEE. After removal of 4 bases from V and 0 bases from J, the junction contained 7 bases not matched to a gene. CDR3 length: 16 residues. This clonotype was seen ten or more times. Its target is not known. The beta constant-region primer was an equimolar mix of two oligonucleotides covering TRBC1 and TRBC2. Four rounds of PCR amplified the ligated cDNA using nested alpha and beta constant-region primers plus SP2. An oligonucleotide with the SP2 primer and a 12-nucleotide UMI was ligated to the cDNA 3' end. TCRdb passed the UMI-ligation and nested PCR reads through MiXCR, listing each CDR3 protein once. The data contain 85,000 to 130,000 distinct CDR3 sequences, about 14% of them singletons.

The rearrangement joins TRBV9 to TRBJ2-5, with 9 bases aligning to TRBD2. The source is a human donor in good health. Source material: naive CD8+ T cells from blood. CDR3 nucleotides: TGTGCCAGCAGCCCTTATAGCGGGGGCTACCAAGAGACCCAGTACTTC. It yields the protein CASSPYSGGYQETQYF.